The next 30 T cell receptor beta chains were all read from a single sample in a study of CD8 T cells in Susac syndrome. About 0.5 to 1 ug RNA was reverse transcribed with random hexamers. TCRdb re-called the immunoSEQ multiplex PCR reads with MiXCR, one entry per CDR3 protein. The repertoire holds about 150,000 distinct CDR3 sequences, with 85% to 95% as singletons. The source material was CD8+ T cells from PBMCs. The source of these receptors is a human donor with Susac syndrome.

The chain links TRBV7-9 to TRBJ2-1, with 7 bases aligning to TRBD1. This CDR3 is built from 15 residues. V shed 8 bases and J 6 bases; nucleotides not matched to a gene: 13. Per germline, CDR1 SEHNR and CDR2 FQNEAQ (reference sequence). In DNA, the CDR3 is TGTGCCAGCTTTGATTCCGGGACAGAAATCAATGAGCAGTTCTTC. This translates into CASFDSGTEINEQFF.

Here the CDR3 reads CASSLVTSGSYNEQFF. CDR3 nucleotides: TGCGCCAGCAGCTTGGTGACTAGCGGGAGCTACAATGAGCAGTTCTTC. The chain joins TRBV5-1 to TRBJ2-1; 12 bases fit TRBD2. Germline V lookup: CDR1 SGHRS, CDR2 YFSETQ. This CDR3 comprises 16 residues. V gave up 0 bases and J gave up 3 bases; unmatched junction bases: 1.

The chain couples TRBV4-1 to TRBJ2-3, with unresolved D. Trimming cost V 0 bases and J 4 bases, with 8 bases left between them. The CDR3 has 14 residues. CDR1 and CDR2 from the germline V gene are MGHRA and YSYEKL. The CDR3 here is CASSQDPGADTQYF. The DNA for the CDR3 is TGCGCCAGCAGCCAAGATCCGGGCGCAGATACGCAGTATTTT.

This sequence joins TRBV27 and TRBJ1-3; no firm D call. CDR3 length: 16 residues. From germline, CDR1 is MNHEY and CDR2 SMNVEV (reference sequence). V was clipped by 2 bases and J by 0 bases, with 11 bases between them. The chain's CDR3 is CASSLGQLGSGNTIYF. CDR3 sequence (DNA): TGTGCCAGCAGTTTAGGGCAGTTGGGCTCTGGAAACACCATATATTTT.

The rearrangement joins TRBV29-1 to TRBJ2-5; D might be TRBD1 or TRBD2, each matching 5 bases. The ends were cut back, 3 bases at V and 1 base at J, with 15 bases in the middle. The CDR3 runs 15 residues. Germline CDR1 and CDR2: SQVTM and ANQGSEA. CDR3 sequence (DNA): TGCAGCGTTGAGGGGAGACAGCCATCCCAAGAGACCCAGTACTTC. Encoded protein: CSVEGRQPSQETQYF.

V and J are TRBV13 and TRBJ2-7; no clear D gene. Deletions cut 6 bases from V and 9 bases from J, with 21 bases between. Looked up from germline, CDR1 is PRHDT and CDR2 is FYEKMQ (reference sequence). The CDR3 length is 14 residues. The CDR3 is CASRLGGPLSVQYF. The CDR3 bases are TGTGCCAGCAGACTGGGCGGACCCTTGTCCGTGCAGTACTTC. Using reference TRBV13 and TRBJ2-7 for the parts outside the CDR3, the full variable domain is AAGVIQSPRHLIKEKRETATLKCYPIPRHDTVYWYQQGPGQDPQFLISFYEKMQSDKGSIPDRFSAQQFSDYHSELNMSSLELGDSALYFCASRLGGPLSVQYFGPGTRLTVT.

The genes are TRBV11-2 and TRBJ2-7; a weak D match, TRBD1 (5 bases). CDR3 length: 14 residues. V was pared by 7 bases and J by 6 bases, with 19 bases between. CDR1 and CDR2 from the germline V gene are SGHAT and FQNNGV. The DNA for the CDR3 is TGTGCCAGCACCATAACAGGTACAAAAACCGAGCAGTACTTC. It specifies CASTITGTKTEQYF.

The chain combines TRBV3-1 with TRBJ1-2; no firm D call. Trimming pared 2 bases from V and 3 bases from J, leaving 10 bases between. Germline V CDR1 and CDR2: LGHDT, YNNKEL (reference sequence). This CDR3 is built from 14 residues. In DNA, the CDR3 is TGTGCCAGCAGCCAACCCGGTCTCTACTATGGCTACACCTTC. It yields the protein CASSQPGLYYGYTF.

In this sample, this clonotype turned up once. The genes are TRBV2 and TRBJ2-7; D could derive from TRBD1 or TRBD2 (5 bases each). Germline loops: CDR1 SNHLY, CDR2 FYNNEI. CDR3 length: 16 residues. Trimming removed 4 bases from V and 0 bases from J, with 16 bases in between. This chain's CDR3 is CASSVFRDRNSYEQYF. The DNA for the CDR3 is TGTGCCAGCAGTGTATTTCGGGACCGGAACTCCTACGAGCAGTACTTC.

This rearrangement joins TRBV27 to TRBJ1-4; D call uncertain. The V end lost 2 bases, the J end lost 6 bases, and 10 bases lay between the germline ends. CDR1 MNHEY and CDR2 SMNVEV come from the germline V gene (reference sequence). The CDR3 consists of 14 residues. CDR3 amino acids: CASSLVASYEKLFF. Written as DNA, the CDR3 is TGTGCCAGCAGTTTAGTGGCCTCATATGAAAAACTGTTTTTT.

The gene calls are TRBV28 and TRBJ2-2, with D perhaps matching TRBD2 (5 bases). The CDR3 contains 15 residues. Germline loops: CDR1 MDHEN, CDR2 SYDVKM. V was clipped by 4 bases and J by 6 bases, with 15 bases between them. CDR3 in amino acids: CASSWASNFPGELFF. DNA of the CDR3: TGTGCCAGCAGTTGGGCTAGCAATTTTCCCGGGGAGCTGTTTTTT.

The chain links TRBV29-1 to TRBJ2-3, with D unclear. Germline CDR1 and CDR2: SQVTM and ANQGSEA. CDR3 length: 10 residues. V was clipped by 7 bases and J by 2 bases, with 4 bases between them. The CDR3 nucleotides are TGCAGCGGATACACAGATACGCAGTATTTT. Translated: CSGYTDTQYF.

The chain links TRBV5-4 to TRBJ1-4; a possible D gene is TRBD1 (5 bases). The CDR3 runs to 13 residues. CDR1 and CDR2 (germline): SGHNT, YYREEE (reference sequence). Between the trimmed V and J ends, which lost 2 bases and 7 bases, there was a span of 9 bases. CDR3 bases: TGTGCCAGCAGCTTCGGAGGGGCTGAAAAACTGTTTTTT. This encodes CASSFGGAEKLFF.

The chain couples TRBV18 to TRBJ2-7; the D gene is possibly TRBD2 (5 bases). Germline V gene lookup returns CDR1 KGHSH and CDR2 LQKENI. Trimming pared 3 bases from V and 2 bases from J, leaving 14 bases between. CDR3 length: 15 residues. The CDR3 is CASSPGPGDTYEQYF. The DNA for the CDR3 is TGTGCCAGCTCACCGGGTCCCGGGGATACCTACGAGCAGTACTTC.

The count of this clonotype is one. The chain recombines TRBV27 with TRBJ2-2; 8 nucleotides agree with TRBD2. Trimming at V came to 5 bases and at J to 4 bases, leaving 9 bases not matched to a gene. The CDR3 has 16 amino acids. The germline V gene encodes CDR1 MNHEY and CDR2 SMNVEV (reference sequence). The CDR3 DNA follows: TGTGCCAGCAGTCCCTGGGCCCGGGGGGGCACCGGGGAGCTGTTTTTT. It translates to CASSPWARGGTGELFF.

The V and J genes are TRBV27 and TRBJ2-4; a possible D gene is TRBD2 (7 bases). Germline values: CDR1 MNHEY, CDR2 SMNVEV (reference sequence). This CDR3 has 13 residues. V gave up 8 bases and J gave up 8 bases, with 16 bases separating them. In DNA, the CDR3 is TGTGCCAGCTGGGAGGGGGGAGGGCACATTCAGTACTTC. Residues: CASWEGGGHIQYF.

The J gene is TRBJ1-1, the V gene TRBV13; 7 bases fit TRBD1. V was pared by 0 bases and J by 2 bases, with 6 bases of the junction left unmatched. The CDR3 covers 16 residues. The V gene's germline CDR1 is PRHDT and CDR2 FYEKMQ (reference sequence). The CDR3 region is CASSLGRGQRNTEAFF. The CDR3 coding sequence is TGTGCCAGCAGCTTAGGACGGGGACAGAGAAACACTGAAGCTTTCTTT.

V usage is TRBV4-1 and J usage is TRBJ1-2; D is possibly TRBD1 (6 bases). Trimming shortened V by 4 bases and J by 3 bases, and 15 bases separated the two germline ends. This CDR3 comprises 15 residues. Germline CDR1 MGHRA, CDR2 YSYEKL. The CDR3 loop is CASSPRTGWHYGYTF. The CDR3 coding sequence is TGCGCCAGCAGCCCAAGAACAGGGTGGCACTATGGCTACACCTTC.

V gene TRBV29-1 combines with J gene TRBJ2-3; TRBD1 aligns across 8 bases. V dropped 2 bases and J dropped 4; count of bases not matched to a gene: 8. The CDR3 contains 15 residues. Per the germline V gene, CDR1 is SQVTM and CDR2 is ANQGSEA. The CDR3 is CSVEIPGQVSDTQYF. CDR3 nucleotide sequence: TGCAGCGTTGAAATCCCGGGACAGGTTTCAGATACGCAGTATTTT.

The chain links TRBV28 to TRBJ1-5; no firm D call. V was cut by 0 bases and J by 3 bases, with 6 bases left in between. This CDR3 has 14 amino acids. CDR1 is MDHEN, CDR2 SYDVKM, per germline. The CDR3 nucleotides read TGTGCCAGCAGTTTATGGGGGTACAATCAGCCCCAGCATTTT. Protein sequence: CASSLWGYNQPQHF.

This clonotype was counted a single time. The CDR3 sequence: CAISAGPDVGEQYF. CDR3 nucleotides: TGTGCCATCAGTGCGGGTCCCGACGTGGGTGAGCAGTACTTC. The chain employs TRBV10-3 and TRBJ2-7; D remains unclear. Germline CDR1 ENHRY, CDR2 SYGVKD. The germline V and J ends were trimmed by 4 bases and 7 bases, with 17 bases remaining between them. The CDR3 totals 14 residues.

The chain has TRBV18 and TRBJ2-5; D is uncertain. Trimming took off 3 bases at V and 0 bases at J, with 11 bases between the two ends. The CDR3 consists of 15 residues. The germline V gene encodes CDR1 KGHSH and CDR2 LQKENI. The CDR3: CASSPGTDHQETQYF. The CDR3, as DNA: TGTGCCAGCTCACCGGGAACGGACCACCAAGAGACCCAGTACTTC.

V and J are TRBV27 and TRBJ2-5, with 8 bases fitting TRBD1. CDR3 length: 15 residues. Germline values: CDR1 MNHEY, CDR2 SMNVEV (reference sequence). Trimming removed 7 bases from V and 5 bases from J; junction bases left unmatched: 12. This CDR3 is CASNTHQGAGETQYF. In DNA, the CDR3 is TGTGCCAGCAATACACACCAGGGGGCCGGGGAGACCCAGTACTTC.

The chain couples TRBV18 to TRBJ2-7, with a tentative D call TRBD2 (5 bases). Trimming cost V 3 bases and J 0 bases, with 9 bases left between them. Germline values: CDR1 KGHSH, CDR2 LQKENI. The CDR3 runs to 14 residues. CDR3 loop: CASSPGGSSYEQYF. The CDR3 region has the DNA TGTGCCAGCTCACCGGGTGGGAGCTCCTACGAGCAGTACTTC.

The chain combines TRBV28 with TRBJ2-1; D perhaps matches TRBD2 (5 bases). From germline, CDR1 is MDHEN and CDR2 SYDVKM. The V end lost 2 bases, the J end lost 5 bases, and 10 bases lay between the germline ends. The CDR3 length is 14 residues. CDR3 region: CASSLRGNHNEQFF. Here the CDR3 DNA reads TGTGCCAGCAGTTTAAGAGGGAACCACAATGAGCAGTTCTTC.

The chain has TRBV5-5 and TRBJ2-1, with D perhaps matching TRBD2 (6 bases). Germline assignment: CDR1 SGHKS and CDR2 YYEKEE (reference sequence). Between the trimmed V and J ends, which lost 2 bases and 10 bases, there was a span of 10 bases. The CDR3 contains 12 residues. The CDR3 sequence: CASSFSGEEQFF. The CDR3 DNA is TGTGCCAGCAGCTTTAGCGGAGAGGAGCAGTTCTTC.

The DNA for the CDR3 is TGTGCCAGCAGCTTTCCAAATGAAAAACTGTTTTTT. Translated, it gives CASSFPNEKLFF. The genes are TRBV5-6 and TRBJ1-4; no clear D. Germline V lookup: CDR1 SGHDT, CDR2 YYEEEE. This CDR3 is built from 12 residues. V was cut by 2 bases and J by 5 bases, with 4 bases left in between.

The chain carries TRBV12-3 or TRBV12-4 and TRBJ2-7; tentatively, D is TRBD2 (5 bases). V lost 8 bases to trimming and J lost 0 bases, with 17 bases between them. The CDR3 consists of 15 residues. The CDR3 DNA follows: TGTGCCAGCCGCCACTCCTCAGGAGGCTCCTACGAGCAGTACTTC. It specifies CASRHSSGGSYEQYF.

V gene TRBV27 combines with J gene TRBJ2-5; D not certain. Per germline, CDR1 MNHEY and CDR2 SMNVEV (reference sequence). The V and J ends lost 6 bases and 7 bases respectively, with 12 bases between them. The CDR3 has 12 amino acids. The CDR3 loop reads CASSPGFGTQYF. DNA for the CDR3: TGTGCCAGCAGCCCGGGTTTCGGGACCCAGTACTTC.

The chain links TRBV11-2 to TRBJ1-1; TRBD1 is a possible D gene (6 bases). The V gene's germline CDR1 is SGHAT and CDR2 FQNNGV. V lost 0 bases to trimming and J lost 7 bases, with 15 bases between them. The CDR3 is 15 residues long. This CDR3 reads CASSLESGAGDEAFF. For the CDR3, the DNA is TGTGCCAGCAGCTTAGAGTCGGGCGCAGGGGATGAAGCTTTCTTT.